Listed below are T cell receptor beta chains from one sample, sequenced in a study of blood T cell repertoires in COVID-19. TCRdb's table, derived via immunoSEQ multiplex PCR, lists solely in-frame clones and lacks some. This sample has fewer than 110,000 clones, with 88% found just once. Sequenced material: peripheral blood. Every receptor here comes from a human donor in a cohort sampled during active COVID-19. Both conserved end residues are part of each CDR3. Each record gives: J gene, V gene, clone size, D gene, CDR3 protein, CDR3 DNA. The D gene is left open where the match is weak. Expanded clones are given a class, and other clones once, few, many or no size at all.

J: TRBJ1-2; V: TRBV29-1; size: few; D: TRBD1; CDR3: CSVEERTGARGYTF; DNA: TGCAGCGTTGAAGAAAGGACAGGGGCGAGAGGCTACACCTTC
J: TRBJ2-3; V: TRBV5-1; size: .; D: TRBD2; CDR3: CASSLGGEADTQYF; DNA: TGCGCCAGCTCCCTCGGGGGGGAAGCAGATACGCAGTATTTT
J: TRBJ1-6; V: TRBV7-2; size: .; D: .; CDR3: CASSLTQGVRSPLHF; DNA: TGTGCCAGCAGCTTGACACAGGGAGTACGTTCACCCCTCCACTTT
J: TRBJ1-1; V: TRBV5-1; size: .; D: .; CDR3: CASSLWDYSTEAFF; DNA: TGCGCCAGCAGCCTCTGGGACTACAGCACTGAAGCTTTCTTT
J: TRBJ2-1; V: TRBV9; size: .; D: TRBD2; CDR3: CASSPGLADSYNEQFF; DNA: TGTGCCAGCAGCCCGGGACTAGCGGACTCCTACAATGAGCAGTTCTTC
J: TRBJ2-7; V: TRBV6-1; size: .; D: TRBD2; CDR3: CASSEGGLAGWSSYEQYF; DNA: TGTGCCAGCAGTGAAGGTGGACTAGCGGGATGGAGCTCCTACGAGCAGTACTTC
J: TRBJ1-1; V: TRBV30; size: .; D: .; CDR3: CAWSTLQYTEAFF; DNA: TGTGCCTGGAGTACATTACAGTACACTGAAGCTTTCTTT
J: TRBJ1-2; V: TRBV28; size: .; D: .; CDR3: CASSMGAGVYGYTF; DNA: TGTGCCAGCAGTATGGGGGCTGGGGTCTATGGCTACACCTTC
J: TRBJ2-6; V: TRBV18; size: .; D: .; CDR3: CASSPRIGDSGANVLTF; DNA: TGTGCCAGCTCACCAAGGATCGGAGACTCTGGGGCCAACGTCCTGACTTTC
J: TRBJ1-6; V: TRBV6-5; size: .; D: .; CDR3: CASSYSDRVHSPLHF; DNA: TGTGCCAGCAGTTACTCGGACAGAGTCCATTCACCCCTCCACTTT
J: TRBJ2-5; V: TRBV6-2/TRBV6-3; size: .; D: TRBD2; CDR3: CASSYPARGVAGDRETQYF; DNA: TGTGCCAGCAGTTACCCGGCGCGAGGGGTAGCGGGAGATAGAGAGACCCAGTACTTC
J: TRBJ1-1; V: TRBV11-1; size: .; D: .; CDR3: CASSLERRTVEAFF; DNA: TGTGCCAGCAGCTTAGAGAGGCGGACAGTTGAAGCTTTCTTT
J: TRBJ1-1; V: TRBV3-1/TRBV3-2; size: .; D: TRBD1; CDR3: CASIRQGSGTEAFF; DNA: TGTGCCAGCATCCGACAGGGATCGGGCACTGAAGCTTTCTTT
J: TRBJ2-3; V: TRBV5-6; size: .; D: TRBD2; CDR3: CASSPLAGGSAEQYF; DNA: TGTGCCAGCAGCCCACTAGCGGGAGGGTCCGCGGAGCAGTATTTT
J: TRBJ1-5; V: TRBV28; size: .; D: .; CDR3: CASSLLARLSNQPQHF; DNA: TGTGCCAGCAGTTTGCTTGCCAGATTGAGCAATCAGCCCCAGCATTTT
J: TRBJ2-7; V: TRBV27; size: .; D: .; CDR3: CASSFNRVSFEQYF; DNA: TGTGCCAGCAGTTTCAACAGGGTGTCGTTCGAGCAGTACTTC
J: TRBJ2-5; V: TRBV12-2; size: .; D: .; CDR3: CASRLHGRLAGARETQYF; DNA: TGTGCAAGTCGCCTGCACGGTCGACTAGCGGGGGCGAGAGAGACCCAGTACTTC
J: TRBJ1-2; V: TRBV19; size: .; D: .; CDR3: CASSIDTNYGYTF; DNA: TGTGCCAGTAGTATAGACACTAACTATGGCTACACCTTC
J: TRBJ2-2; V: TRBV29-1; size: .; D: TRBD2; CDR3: CSTSGAVGTGELFF; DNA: TGCAGCACTAGCGGGGCTGTGGGAACCGGGGAGCTGTTTTTT
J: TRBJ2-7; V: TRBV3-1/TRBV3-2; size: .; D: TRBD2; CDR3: CASGVAGGPQEQYF; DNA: TGTGCCAGCGGGGTAGCGGGGGGGCCGCAGGAGCAGTACTTC
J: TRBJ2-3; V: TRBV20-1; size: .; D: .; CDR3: CSAREALTQYF; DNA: TGCAGTGCTAGAGAGGCTCTTACGCAGTATTTT
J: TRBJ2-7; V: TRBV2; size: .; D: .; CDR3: CASRSSPYEQYF; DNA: TGTGCCAGTAGGAGTAGCCCCTACGAGCAGTACTTC
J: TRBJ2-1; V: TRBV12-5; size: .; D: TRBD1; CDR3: CASGSGQGAGSSYNEQFF; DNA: TGTGCTAGTGGTTCGGGACAGGGGGCTGGATCGTCCTACAATGAGCAGTTCTTC
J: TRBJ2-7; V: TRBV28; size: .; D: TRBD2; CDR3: CASSLSTSGRFRSYEQYF; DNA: TGTGCCAGCAGTTTATCCACTAGCGGGAGATTCAGGTCCTACGAGCAGTACTTC
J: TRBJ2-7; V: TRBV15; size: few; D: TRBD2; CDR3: CATSRNPPSGSSGEQYF; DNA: TGTGCCACCAGCAGAAACCCCCCTAGCGGGAGCAGTGGTGAGCAGTACTTC
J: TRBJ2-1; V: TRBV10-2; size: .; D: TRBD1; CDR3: CASSDRGHGNEQFF; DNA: TGCGCCAGCAGTGACAGGGGGCACGGCAATGAGCAGTTCTTC
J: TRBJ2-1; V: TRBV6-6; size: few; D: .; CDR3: CASSNRLVVHEQFF; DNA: TGTGCCAGCAGTAACCGACTAGTCGTCCATGAGCAGTTCTTC
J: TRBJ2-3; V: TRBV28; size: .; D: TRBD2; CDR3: CASSLGGGGADTQYF; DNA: TGTGCCAGCAGTTTGGGCGGGGGGGGAGCGGATACGCAGTATTTT
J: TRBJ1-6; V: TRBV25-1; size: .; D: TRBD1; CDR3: CASSEGTGRGYNSPLHF; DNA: TGTGCCAGCAGTGAAGGGACAGGGAGAGGCTATAATTCACCCCTCCACTTT
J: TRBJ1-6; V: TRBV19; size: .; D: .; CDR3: CASSSASSYNSPLHF; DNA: TGTGCCAGTAGTAGTGCGAGCTCCTATAATTCACCCCTCCACTTT
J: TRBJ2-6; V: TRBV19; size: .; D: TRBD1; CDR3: CASSITTGGRSGANVLTF; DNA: TGTGCCAGTAGTATAACGACAGGGGGTCGCTCTGGGGCCAACGTCCTGACTTTC
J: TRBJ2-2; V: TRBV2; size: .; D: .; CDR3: CAIEGGGTGELFF; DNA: TGTGCCATCGAGGGTGGGGGGACCGGGGAGCTGTTTTTT
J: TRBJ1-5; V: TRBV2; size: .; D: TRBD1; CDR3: CASNRGSVQPQHF; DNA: TGTGCCAGCAACAGGGGATCGGTTCAGCCCCAGCATTTT
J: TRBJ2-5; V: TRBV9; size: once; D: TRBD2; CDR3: CASSVEAGGGQETQYF; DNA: TGTGCCAGCAGCGTAGAGGCGGGAGGGGGCCAAGAGACCCAGTACTTC
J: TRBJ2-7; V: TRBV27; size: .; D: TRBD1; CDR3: CASSSGQTYEQYF; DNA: TGTGCCAGCAGTTCGGGACAGACCTACGAGCAGTACTTC
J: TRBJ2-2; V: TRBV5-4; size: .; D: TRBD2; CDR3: CASSLARGAGTGELFF; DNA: TGTGCCAGCAGCTTGGCGCGGGGGGCGGGTACCGGGGAGCTGTTTTTT
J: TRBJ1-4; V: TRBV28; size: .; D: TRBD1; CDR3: CASSQQGMREKLFF; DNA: TGTGCCAGCAGTCAACAGGGGATGCGGGAAAAACTGTTTTTT
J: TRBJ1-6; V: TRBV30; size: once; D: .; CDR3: CASTGGALYNSPLHF; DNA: TGTGCCTCAACGGGAGGGGCCCTCTATAATTCACCCCTCCACTTT
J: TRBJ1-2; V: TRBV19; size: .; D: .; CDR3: CASSIRQGNGYTF; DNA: TGTGCCAGTAGTATTCGGCAGGGGAATGGCTACACCTTC
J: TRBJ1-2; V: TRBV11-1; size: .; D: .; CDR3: CASSLARQPNYGYTF; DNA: TGTGCCAGCAGCTTAGCACGACAGCCCAACTATGGCTACACCTTC
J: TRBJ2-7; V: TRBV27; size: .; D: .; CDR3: CASSFGGLSYEQYF; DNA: TGTGCCAGCAGTTTCGGCGGGCTGTCCTACGAGCAGTACTTC
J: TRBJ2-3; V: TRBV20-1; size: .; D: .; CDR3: CSAGGTDTQYF; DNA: TGCAGTGCCGGGGGCACAGATACGCAGTATTTT
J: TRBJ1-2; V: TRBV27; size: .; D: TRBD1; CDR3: CASRLNPDRVGVYGYTF; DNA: TGTGCCAGCAGACTCAATCCCGACAGGGTGGGGGTTTATGGCTACACCTTC
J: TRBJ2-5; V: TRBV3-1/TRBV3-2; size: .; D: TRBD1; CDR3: CASSQERNRNRGWETQYF; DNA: TGTGCCAGCAGCCAAGAACGGAATAGGAACAGGGGGTGGGAGACCCAGTACTTC
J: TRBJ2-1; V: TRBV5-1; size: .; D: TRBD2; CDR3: CASSLIGGSNNEQFF; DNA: TGCGCCAGCAGCTTGATTGGCGGGAGTAATAATGAGCAGTTCTTC
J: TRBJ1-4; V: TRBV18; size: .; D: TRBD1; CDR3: CASSPGQGAYSEKLFF; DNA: TGTGCCAGCTCTCCCGGACAGGGGGCATATAGTGAAAAACTGTTTTTT
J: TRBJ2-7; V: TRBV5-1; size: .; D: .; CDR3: CASSLAGFYEQYF; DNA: TGCGCCAGCAGCTTGGCAGGTTTCTACGAGCAGTACTTC
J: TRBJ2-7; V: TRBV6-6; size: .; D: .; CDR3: CASKWDSRSYEQYF; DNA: TGTGCCAGCAAGTGGGACTCACGTTCCTACGAGCAGTACTTC
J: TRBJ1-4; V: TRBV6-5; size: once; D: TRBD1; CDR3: CASSYGTGVPNEKLFF; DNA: TGTGCCAGCAGTTACGGGACAGGGGTTCCTAATGAAAAACTGTTTTTT
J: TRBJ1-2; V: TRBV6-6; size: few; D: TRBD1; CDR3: CASSYTLGTEYRGYTF; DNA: TGTGCCAGCAGTTACACTCTCGGGACAGAATATCGTGGCTACACCTTC
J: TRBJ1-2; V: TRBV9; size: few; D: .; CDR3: CASSGRDYGYTF; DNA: TGTGCCAGCAGCGGGCGGGACTATGGCTACACCTTC
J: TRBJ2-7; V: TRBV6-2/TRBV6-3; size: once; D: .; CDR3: CASSLSPGTPYEQYF; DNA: TGTGCCAGCAGTCTTTCCCCCGGGACACCATACGAGCAGTACTTC
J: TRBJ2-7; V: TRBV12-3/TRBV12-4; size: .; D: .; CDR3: CASSLDRRYEQYF; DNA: TGTGCCAGCAGTTTAGACAGACGCTACGAGCAGTACTTC